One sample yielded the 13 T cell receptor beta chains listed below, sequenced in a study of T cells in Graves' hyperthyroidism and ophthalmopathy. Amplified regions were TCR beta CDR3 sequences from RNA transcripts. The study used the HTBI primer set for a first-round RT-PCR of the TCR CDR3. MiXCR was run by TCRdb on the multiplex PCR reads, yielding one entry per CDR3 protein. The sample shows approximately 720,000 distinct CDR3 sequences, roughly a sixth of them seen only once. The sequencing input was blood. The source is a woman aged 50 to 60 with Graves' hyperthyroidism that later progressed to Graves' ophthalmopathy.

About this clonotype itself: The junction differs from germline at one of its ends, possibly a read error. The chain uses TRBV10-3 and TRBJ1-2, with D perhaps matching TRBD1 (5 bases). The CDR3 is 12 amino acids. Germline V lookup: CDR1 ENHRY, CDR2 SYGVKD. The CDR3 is CASSYKGEGYTF. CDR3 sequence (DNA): TGTGCCAGCAGTTATAAAGGGGAGGGCTACACCTTC.

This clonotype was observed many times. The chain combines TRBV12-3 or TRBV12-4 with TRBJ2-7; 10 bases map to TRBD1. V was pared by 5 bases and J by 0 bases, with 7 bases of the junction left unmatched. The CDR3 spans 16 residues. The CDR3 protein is CASSPGQGTYSYEQYF. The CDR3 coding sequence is TGTGCCAGCAGTCCGGGACAGGGGACGTACTCCTACGAGCAGTACTTC.

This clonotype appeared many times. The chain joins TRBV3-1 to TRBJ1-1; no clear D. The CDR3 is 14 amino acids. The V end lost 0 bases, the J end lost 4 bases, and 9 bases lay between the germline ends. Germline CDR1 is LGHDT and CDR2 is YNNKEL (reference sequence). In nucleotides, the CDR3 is TGTGCCAGCAGCCAAGATCCCCAGCTCACTGAAGCTTTCTTT. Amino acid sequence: CASSQDPQLTEAFF.

CDR3 in DNA: TGCAGCGTTGTTTTGGGCGGGGATGAGCAGTTCTTC. This gives the protein CSVVLGGDEQFF. The V gene is TRBV29-1, the J gene TRBJ2-1; perhaps TRBD2 as D (6 bases). CDR1 is SQVTM and CDR2 is ANQGSEA in the germline V gene. The CDR3 contains 12 residues. The V end lost 4 bases, the J end lost 8 bases, and 12 bases lay between the germline ends.

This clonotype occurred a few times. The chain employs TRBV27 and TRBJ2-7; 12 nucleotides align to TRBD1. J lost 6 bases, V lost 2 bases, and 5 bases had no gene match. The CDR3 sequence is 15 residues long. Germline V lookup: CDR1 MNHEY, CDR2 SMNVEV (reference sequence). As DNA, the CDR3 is TGTGCCAGCAGTTTACAGGGACAGGGGGCCGGCGAGCAGTACTTC. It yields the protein CASSLQGQGAGEQYF.

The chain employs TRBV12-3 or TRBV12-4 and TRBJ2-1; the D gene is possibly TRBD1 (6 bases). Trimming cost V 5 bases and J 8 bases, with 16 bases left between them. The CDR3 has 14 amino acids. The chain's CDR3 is CASSVRGSTDEQFF. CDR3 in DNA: TGTGCCAGCAGTGTCAGGGGTTCTACCGATGAGCAGTTCTTC.

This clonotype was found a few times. The CDR3 nucleotides are TGTGCCATCAGACTACAGGGGCACACTGAAGCTTTCTTT. The encoded protein is CAIRLQGHTEAFF. The chain recombines TRBV10-3 with TRBJ1-1; 7 nucleotides align to TRBD1. Germline assignment: CDR1 ENHRY and CDR2 SYGVKD. The CDR3 totals 13 residues. J gave up 3 bases and V 6 bases, and 4 bases lay outside the gene matches.

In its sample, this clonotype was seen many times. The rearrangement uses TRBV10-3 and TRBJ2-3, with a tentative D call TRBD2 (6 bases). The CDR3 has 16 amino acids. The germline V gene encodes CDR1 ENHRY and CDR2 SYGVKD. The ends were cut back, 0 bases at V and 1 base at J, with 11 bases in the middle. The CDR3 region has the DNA TGTGCCATCAGTGAGTCTGGCGGGGATGGCACAGATACGCAGTATTTT. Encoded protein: CAISESGGDGTDTQYF.

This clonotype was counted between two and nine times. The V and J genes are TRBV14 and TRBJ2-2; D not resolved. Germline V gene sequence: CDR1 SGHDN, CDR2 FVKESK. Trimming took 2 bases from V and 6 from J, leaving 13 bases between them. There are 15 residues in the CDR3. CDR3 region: CASSQSGYGSGELFF. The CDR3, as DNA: TGTGCCAGCAGCCAATCAGGTTATGGGTCCGGGGAGCTGTTTTTT.

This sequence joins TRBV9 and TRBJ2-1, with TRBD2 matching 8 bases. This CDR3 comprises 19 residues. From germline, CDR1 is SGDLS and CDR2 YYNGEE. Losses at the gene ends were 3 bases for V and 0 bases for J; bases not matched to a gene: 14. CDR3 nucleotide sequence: TGTGCCAGCAGCGGAGACCCCATGACGGGGGGGAGCTCCTACAATGAGCAGTTCTTC. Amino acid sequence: CASSGDPMTGGSSYNEQFF.

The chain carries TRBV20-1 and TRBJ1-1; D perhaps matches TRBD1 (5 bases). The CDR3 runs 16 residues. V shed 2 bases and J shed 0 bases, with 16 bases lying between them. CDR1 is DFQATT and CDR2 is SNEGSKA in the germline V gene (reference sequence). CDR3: CSARLGGDRMNTEAFF. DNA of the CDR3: TGCAGTGCTAGACTCGGGGGTGATAGGATGAACACTGAAGCTTTCTTT.

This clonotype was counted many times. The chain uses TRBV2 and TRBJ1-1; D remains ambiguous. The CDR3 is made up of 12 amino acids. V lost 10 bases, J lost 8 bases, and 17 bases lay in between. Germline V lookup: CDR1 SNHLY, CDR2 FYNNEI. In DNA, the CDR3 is TGTGCCACCCCCTGGGCCTTGACAGAAGCTTTCTTT. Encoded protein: CATPWALTEAFF.

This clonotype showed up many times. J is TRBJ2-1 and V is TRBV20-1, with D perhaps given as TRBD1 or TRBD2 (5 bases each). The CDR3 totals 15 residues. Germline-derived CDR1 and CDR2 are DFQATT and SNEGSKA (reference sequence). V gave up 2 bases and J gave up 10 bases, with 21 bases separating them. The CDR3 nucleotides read TGCAGTGCTAGACCAACGGGACGCCCCGAGAAGGAGCAGTTCTTC. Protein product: CSARPTGRPEKEQFF.